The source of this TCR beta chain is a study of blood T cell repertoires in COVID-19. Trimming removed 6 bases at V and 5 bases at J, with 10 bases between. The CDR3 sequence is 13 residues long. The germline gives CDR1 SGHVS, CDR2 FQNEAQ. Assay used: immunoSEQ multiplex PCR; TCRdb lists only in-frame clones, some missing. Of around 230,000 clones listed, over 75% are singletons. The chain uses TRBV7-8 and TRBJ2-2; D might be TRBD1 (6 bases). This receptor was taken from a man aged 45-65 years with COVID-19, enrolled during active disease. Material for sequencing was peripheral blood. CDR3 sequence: CASRFRGTGELFF. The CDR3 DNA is TGTGCCAGCAGGTTCAGGGGAACCGGGGAGCTGTTTTTT.